What follows is one T cell receptor (beta chain) and its context. Its antigen is currently not known. The input lacks base qualities; no much larger clone sits a single base away. CDR1 and CDR2 are read off the germline V gene (reference sequence) as LNHNV and YYDKDF. The CDR3 measures 11 amino acids from cysteine to phenylalanine. Only the CDR3 region is kept as DNA, spanning 33 bases read in frame from base 1. Relative to germline, V is 2 bases shorter and J is 8 bases shorter, with 3 bases between their ends. This entry is derived from a study of follicular helper T cells after annual influenza vaccination (dated by TCRdb to about 2017). Study-level background: After each seasonal influenza vaccination, blood was collected on days 0, 7 and 28. Some subjects were followed across successive annual vaccinations spanning the 2013-2014, 2014-2015 and 2015-2016 seasons to study recall of cTfh clones. Six subjects had multi-year samples: four covered two vaccination seasons and two covered three seasons. The 2013-2014 samples were cryopreserved, while the 2015 samples were processed right after collection. One week after vaccination, a second recruited cohort of roughly twelve subjects (Table S1) displayed a similar ICOS+CD38+ cTfh response. General study outcomes and caveats: A recurrent oligoclonal ICOS+CD38+ cTfh response containing tetramer and AIM influenza-specific clonotypes was recalled by successive annual vaccinations. ICOS+CD38+ cTfh clonality correlated with the frequency of that population, and its change correlated with the change in circulating plasmablast frequency. Because only 10-20% of the analyzed cells gave productive TCRB sequences, there was no way to sample rare clonotypes. Day 7 ICOS+CD38+ clones were most often found later in ICOS-CD38- cTfh, suggesting that subset may serve as a memory reservoir.

The library was produced with the immunoSEQ multiplex PCR assay. Adaptive Biotechnologies handled the TCRB amplification, library preparation, sequencing and preliminary bioinformatics at Survey level resolution. For TCRB sequencing, genomic DNA from sorted cTfh populations was amplified by multiplex PCR. The study's own analysis went as follows. Clonality was calculated in R as 1 minus normalized Shannon entropy, and the Gini index was computed with the R package ineq. The overlap score was defined as the summed counts of shared sequences divided by the total counts of all sequences in both compared samples. The significance of shared clonotypes was tested with Fisher's exact test, assuming a theoretical repertoire of 10^7 TCRB sequences. As stored in TCRdb, this immuneACCESS dataset retains in-frame rearrangements with V and J assigned. A fraction of the clones does not appear; measured against another copy, unresolved V genes explain less than half of the discrepancy, and the remainder lacks a known reason. V, J and clone size derive from that table, while D and trimming were established from the DNA sequence. The sample table lists about 8,300 clones, approximately 85% of them with a count of one. Around 1% of the sample rests with the top ten.

The meaning of the sample's time point label: 2014-2015 season, pre-vaccination. Adults were given seasonal inactivated influenza vaccine (Fluvarix), and sorted blood CD4 subsets were followed by TCRB sequencing before and after vaccination. To be eligible, subjects had to live in the community and must not have received influenza vaccine in the previous 6 months. Influenza vaccine contraindications, substance abuse, HIV/AIDS, active malignancy, immunomodulatory medication and active illness such as respiratory infection were included among the exclusion criteria. Per time point, between about 35 and 100 mL of blood was sampled. Non-naive CD4+CXCR5+PD-1+ cells were defined as circulating Tfh and were sorted into two fractions, ICOS+CD38+ and ICOS-CD38-. Ficoll-Paque PLUS or SepMate separation was used to isolate PBMC. Before DNA extraction, cell subsets were sorted from PBMC on a BD FACS Aria.

The source was CXCR5+ CD38- circulating T follicular helper cells from blood, collected on the day of influenza vaccination. In light of the paper, this sample's cell subset or site label describes: circulating Tfh, non-naive CD4+CXCR5+PD-1+ (ICOS+CD38+ or ICOS-CD38-). This sequence was found in an adult who received the influenza vaccine. The chain links TRBV15 with TRBJ1-4; the D gene is unclear. The DNA sequence is as follows: TGTGCCACCAGCAGACAGGAAAAACTGTTTTTT. The translation is CATSRQEKLFF.